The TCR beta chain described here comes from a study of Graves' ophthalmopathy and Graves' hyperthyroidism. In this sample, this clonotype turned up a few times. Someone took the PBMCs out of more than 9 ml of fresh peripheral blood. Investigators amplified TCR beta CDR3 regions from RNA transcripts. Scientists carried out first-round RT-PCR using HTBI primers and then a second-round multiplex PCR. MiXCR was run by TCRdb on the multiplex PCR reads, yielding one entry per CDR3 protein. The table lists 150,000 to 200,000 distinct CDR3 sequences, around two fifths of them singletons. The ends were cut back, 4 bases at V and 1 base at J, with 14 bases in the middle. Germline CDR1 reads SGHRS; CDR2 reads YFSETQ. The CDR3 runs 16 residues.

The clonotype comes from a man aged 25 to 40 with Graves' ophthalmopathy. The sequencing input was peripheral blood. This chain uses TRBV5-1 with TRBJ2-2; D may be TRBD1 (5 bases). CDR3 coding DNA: TGCGCCAGCAGCCTACTGGCAGGGAAGAACACCGGGGAGCTGTTTTTT. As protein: CASSLLAGKNTGELFF.